This T cell receptor (beta chain) stems from a study of T cell responses to AZD1222 COVID-19 vaccine (dated by TCRdb to the early 2020s). The study in broad terms: TCR sequencing was performed for 230 to 250 trial participants, of whom roughly 200 were given two doses of AZD1222 and some 25 were given two doses of MenACWY control vaccine. Enrollment into the trials was organized by age into subgroups of 18-55, 56-69 and 70-plus years, and those subgroups contained approximately 160, 26 and 62 TCR-sequenced participants, respectively.

According to the study, the label for this sample's time point signals: about 28 days (+/-7) after the second vaccine dose. AZD1222 recipients given second doses at about 4 weeks or at about 12 weeks were pooled, since spike-specific TCR depth and breadth were not found to differ between the two schedules. Samples from vaccinated people were obtained from the UK trials COV001 and COV002, which included a single-blind randomized controlled phase 2/3 trial of AZD1222 (ChAdOx1 nCoV-19) in healthy adults. For TCRbeta chain sequencing, PBMC samples were collected from trial participants at day 0 and at day 28 after the second dose. The CDR3 regions of human TCRbeta chains were analyzed by immunosequencing. The study's processing was this. TCRs in the repertoires were compared against a reference library of SARS-CoV-2-specific TCRs that had been generated with the MIRA antigen-specificity platform. Breadth was defined as the fraction of unique TCRs that were SARS-CoV-2-associated, and depth was defined as the fraction of total T cells that were SARS-CoV-2-associated. Using the MIRA data, each spike-specific TCR was assigned both to the spike region to which the TCR was reactive and to a CD4 or CD8 class. Log10-transformed breadth and depth values were compared by one-way ANOVA with Sidak's multiple comparisons tests. TCRdb stores this immuneACCESS table with in-frame sequences only. Part of the clones is absent; in the studies checked, under half of the shortfall reflects unresolved V genes, and no reason is known for the rest. The V and J calls and the clone size are those of that table, but D and trimming were determined from the DNA. The sample yields just under 150,000 clones; about 92% were counted once. The ten largest clones represent roughly 1.8% of the sample.

What the authors observed across the whole study: Conclusions about previously exposed vaccinees are limited because only six or seven AZD1222 recipients were SARS-CoV-2 seropositive at baseline. The 56-69-year group was small, and its depth increase did not reach significance, likely because of low power. Vaccine-associated CD4 TCRs spanned the whole spike protein, with dominant responses in regions 160-218 and 743-854. Participants were mostly white British, with more females than males. The authors suggested clonal diversity may have been underestimated. Spike-specific TCR breadth and depth rose significantly after two AZD1222 doses compared with day 0 and with MenACWY recipients. Because no day 14 peak-response samples were available, repertoires were characterized only after the peak T cell response. Epitopes outside the regions mutated in the B.1.351 and B.1.1.7 variants were reportedly recognized by nearly half of the unique spike-specific TCRs.

About this clone itself: The target of this receptor is not known. The record has no base qualities; no much larger clone is one base away.

For CDR1 and CDR2, the germline V gene lists ENHRY and SYGVKD. Including the terminal cysteine and phenylalanine, the CDR3 comprises 14 residues. Only the CDR3 DNA stays, 42 bases, in frame from base 1. V has 2 bases trimmed and J has 9 bases trimmed; junction bases matching no gene number 2. Sequencing was performed on peripheral blood, taken 28 days after the second AZD1222 dose. The clonotype comes from an adult who received the AZD1222 COVID-19 vaccine. The chain employs TRBV10-3 and TRBJ2-1, with 12 bases aligning to TRBD1. For the CDR3, the sequence is CAISEGTGGPEQFF. The DNA is as follows: TGTGCCATCAGTGAGGGGACAGGGGGCCCTGAGCAGTTCTTC.